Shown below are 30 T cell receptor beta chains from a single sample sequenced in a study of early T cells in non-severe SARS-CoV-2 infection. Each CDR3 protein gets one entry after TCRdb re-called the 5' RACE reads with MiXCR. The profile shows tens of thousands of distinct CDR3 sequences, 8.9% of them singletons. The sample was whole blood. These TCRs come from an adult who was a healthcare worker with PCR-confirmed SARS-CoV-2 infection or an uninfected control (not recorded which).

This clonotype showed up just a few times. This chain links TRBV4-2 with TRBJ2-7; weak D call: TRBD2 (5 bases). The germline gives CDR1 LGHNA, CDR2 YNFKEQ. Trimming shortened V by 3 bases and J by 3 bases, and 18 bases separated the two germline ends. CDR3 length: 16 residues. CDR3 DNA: TGTGCCAGCAGCCATGCTACCCCCCGGGGTAACTACGAGCAGTACTTC. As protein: CASSHATPRGNYEQYF.

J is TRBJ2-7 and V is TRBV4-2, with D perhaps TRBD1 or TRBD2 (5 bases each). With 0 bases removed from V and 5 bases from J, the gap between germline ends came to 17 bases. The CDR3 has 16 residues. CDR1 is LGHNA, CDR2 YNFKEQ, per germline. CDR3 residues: CASSQDDTDLGDEQYF. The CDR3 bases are TGTGCCAGCAGCCAAGATGACACAGACCTGGGGGACGAGCAGTACTTC.

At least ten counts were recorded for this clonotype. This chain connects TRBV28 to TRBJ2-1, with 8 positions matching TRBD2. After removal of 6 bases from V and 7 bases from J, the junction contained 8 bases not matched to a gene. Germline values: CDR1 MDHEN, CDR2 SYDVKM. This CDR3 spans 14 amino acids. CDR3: CASRPSGSENEQFF. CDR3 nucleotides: TGTGCCAGCAGACCCAGCGGGAGTGAAAATGAGCAGTTCTTC.

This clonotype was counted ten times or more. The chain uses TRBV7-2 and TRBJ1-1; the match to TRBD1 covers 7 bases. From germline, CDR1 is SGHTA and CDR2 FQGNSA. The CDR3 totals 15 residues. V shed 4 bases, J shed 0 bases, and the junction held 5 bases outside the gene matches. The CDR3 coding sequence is TGTGCCAGCAGCTCCTACAGGGGATTGAACACTGAAGCTTTCTTT. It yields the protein CASSSYRGLNTEAFF.

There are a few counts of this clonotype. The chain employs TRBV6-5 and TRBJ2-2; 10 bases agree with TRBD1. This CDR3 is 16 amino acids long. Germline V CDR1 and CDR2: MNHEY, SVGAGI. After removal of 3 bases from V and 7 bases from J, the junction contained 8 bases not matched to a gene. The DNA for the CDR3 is TGTGCCAGCAGTTATGGGGGACAGGGGTTAAGCGGGGAGCTGTTTTTT. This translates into CASSYGGQGLSGELFF.

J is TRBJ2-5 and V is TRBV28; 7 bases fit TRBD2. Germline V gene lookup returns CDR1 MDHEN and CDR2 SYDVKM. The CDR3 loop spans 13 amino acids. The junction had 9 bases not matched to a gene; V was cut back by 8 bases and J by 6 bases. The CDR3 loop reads CASADIGGKTQYF. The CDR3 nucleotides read TGTGCCAGCGCTGATATCGGGGGGAAGACCCAGTACTTC.

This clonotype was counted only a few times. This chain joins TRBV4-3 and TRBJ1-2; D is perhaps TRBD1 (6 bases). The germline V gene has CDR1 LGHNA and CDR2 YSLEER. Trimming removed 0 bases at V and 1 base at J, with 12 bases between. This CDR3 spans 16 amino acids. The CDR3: CASSQESTGNNYGYTF. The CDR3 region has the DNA TGCGCCAGCAGCCAAGAGTCGACAGGAAATAACTATGGCTACACCTTC.

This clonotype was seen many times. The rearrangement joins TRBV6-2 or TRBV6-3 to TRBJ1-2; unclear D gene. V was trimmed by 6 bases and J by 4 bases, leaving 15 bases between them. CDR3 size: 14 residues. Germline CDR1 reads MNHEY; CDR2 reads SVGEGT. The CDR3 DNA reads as TGTGCCAGCAGCATCGCTCCCTACGCCTATGGCTACACCTTC. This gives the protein CASSIAPYAYGYTF.

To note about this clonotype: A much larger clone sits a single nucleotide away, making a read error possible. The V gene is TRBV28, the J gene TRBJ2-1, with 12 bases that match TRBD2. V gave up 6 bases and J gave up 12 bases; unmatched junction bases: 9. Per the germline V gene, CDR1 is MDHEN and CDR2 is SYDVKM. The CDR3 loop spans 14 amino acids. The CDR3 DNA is TGTGCCAGCAGACAGACTAGCGGGAGCCATGTGCAGTTCTTC. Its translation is CASRQTSGSHVQFF.

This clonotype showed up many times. CDR3 loop: CASSLEATRFHNEQFF. The CDR3, as DNA: TGTGCCAGCAGTTTAGAGGCCACTAGATTCCACAATGAGCAGTTCTTC. The genes are TRBV27 and TRBJ2-1; a weak D match, TRBD2 (5 bases). Trimming shortened V by 2 bases and J by 5 bases, and 16 bases separated the two germline ends. The CDR3 is made up of 16 amino acids. Germline V gives CDR1 MNHEY, CDR2 SMNVEV (reference sequence).

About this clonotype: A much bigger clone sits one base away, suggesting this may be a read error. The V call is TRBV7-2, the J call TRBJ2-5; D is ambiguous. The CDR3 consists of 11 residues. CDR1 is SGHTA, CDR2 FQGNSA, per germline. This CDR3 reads CVSTFLETQYF. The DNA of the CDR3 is TGTGTCAGCACCTTCCTGGAGACCCAGTACTTC. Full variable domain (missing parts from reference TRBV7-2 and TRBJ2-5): GAGVSQSPSNKVTEKGKDVELRCDPISGHTALYWYRQSLGQGLEFLIYFQGNSAPDKSGLPSDRFSAERTGGSVSTLTIQRTQQEDSAVYLCVSTFLETQYFGPGTRLLVL.

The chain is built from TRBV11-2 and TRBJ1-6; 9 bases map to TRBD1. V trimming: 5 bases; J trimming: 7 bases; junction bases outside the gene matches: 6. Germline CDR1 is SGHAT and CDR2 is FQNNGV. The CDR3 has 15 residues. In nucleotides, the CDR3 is TGTGCCAGCAGCCCGGACAGGGGAGCGAATTCACCCCTCCACTTT. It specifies CASSPDRGANSPLHF.

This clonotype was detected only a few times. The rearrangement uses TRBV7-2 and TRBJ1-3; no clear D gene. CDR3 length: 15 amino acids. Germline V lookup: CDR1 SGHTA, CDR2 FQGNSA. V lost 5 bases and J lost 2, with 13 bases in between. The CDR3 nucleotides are TGTGCCAGCAGCCGAGGGCGTTCGGCTGGAAACACCATATATTTT. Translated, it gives CASSRGRSAGNTIYF.

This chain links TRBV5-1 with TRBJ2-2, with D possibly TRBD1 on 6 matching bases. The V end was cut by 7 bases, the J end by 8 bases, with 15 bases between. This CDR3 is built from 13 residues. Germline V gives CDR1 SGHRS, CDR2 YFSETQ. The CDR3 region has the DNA TGCGCCAGCTGGGACACACGAATTGGGGAGCTGTTTTTT. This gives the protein CASWDTRIGELFF.

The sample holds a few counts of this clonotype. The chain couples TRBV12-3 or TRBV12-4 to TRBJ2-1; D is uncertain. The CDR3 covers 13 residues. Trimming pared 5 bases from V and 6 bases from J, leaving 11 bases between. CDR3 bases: TGTGCCAGCAGTAGAGGTATGCTCAATGAGCAGTTCTTC. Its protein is CASSRGMLNEQFF.

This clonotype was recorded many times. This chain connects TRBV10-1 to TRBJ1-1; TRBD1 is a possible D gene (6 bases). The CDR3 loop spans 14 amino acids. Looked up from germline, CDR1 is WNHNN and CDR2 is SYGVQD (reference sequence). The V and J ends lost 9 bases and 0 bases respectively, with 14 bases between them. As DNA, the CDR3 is TGCGCCAGTTATACCAGGGGCATGAACACTGAAGCTTTCTTT. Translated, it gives CASYTRGMNTEAFF.

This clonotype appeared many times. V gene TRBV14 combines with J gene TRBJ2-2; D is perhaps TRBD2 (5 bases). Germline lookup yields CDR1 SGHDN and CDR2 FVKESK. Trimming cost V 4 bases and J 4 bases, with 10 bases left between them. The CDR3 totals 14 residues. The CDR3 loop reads CASSPRTGTGELFF. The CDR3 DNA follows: TGTGCCAGCAGCCCGCGGACTGGCACCGGGGAGCTGTTTTTT.

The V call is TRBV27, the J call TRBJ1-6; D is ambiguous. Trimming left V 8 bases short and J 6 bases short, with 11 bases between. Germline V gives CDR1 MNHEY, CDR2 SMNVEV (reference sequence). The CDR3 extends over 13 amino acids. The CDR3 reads CASRTSLNSPLHF. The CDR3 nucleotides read TGTGCCAGCCGTACTTCTCTTAATTCACCCCTCCACTTT.

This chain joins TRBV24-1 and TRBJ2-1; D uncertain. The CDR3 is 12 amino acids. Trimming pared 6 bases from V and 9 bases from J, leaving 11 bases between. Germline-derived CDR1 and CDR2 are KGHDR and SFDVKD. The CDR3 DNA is TGTGCCACCAGTCTATCAGGCGCTGAGCAGTTCTTC. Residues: CATSLSGAEQFF.

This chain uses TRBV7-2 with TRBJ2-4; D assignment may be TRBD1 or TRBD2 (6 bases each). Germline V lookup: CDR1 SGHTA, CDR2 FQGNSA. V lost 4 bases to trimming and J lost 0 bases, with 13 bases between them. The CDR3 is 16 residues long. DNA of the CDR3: TGTGCCAGCAGCTCCCTGGGGGGCATAGCCAAAAACATTCAGTACTTC. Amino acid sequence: CASSSLGGIAKNIQYF.

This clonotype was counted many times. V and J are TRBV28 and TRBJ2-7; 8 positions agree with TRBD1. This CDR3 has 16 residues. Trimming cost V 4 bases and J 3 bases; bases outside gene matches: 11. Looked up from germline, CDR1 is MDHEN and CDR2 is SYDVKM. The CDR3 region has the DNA TGTGCCAGCAGTTCCCGCCCGGGACAGGACCGCTACGAGCAGTACTTC. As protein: CASSSRPGQDRYEQYF.

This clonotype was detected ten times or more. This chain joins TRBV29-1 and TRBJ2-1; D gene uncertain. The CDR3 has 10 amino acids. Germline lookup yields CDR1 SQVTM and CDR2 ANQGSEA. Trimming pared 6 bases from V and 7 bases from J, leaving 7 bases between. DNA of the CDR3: TGCAGCGTCAGTGAGAATGAGCAGTTCTTC. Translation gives CSVSENEQFF.

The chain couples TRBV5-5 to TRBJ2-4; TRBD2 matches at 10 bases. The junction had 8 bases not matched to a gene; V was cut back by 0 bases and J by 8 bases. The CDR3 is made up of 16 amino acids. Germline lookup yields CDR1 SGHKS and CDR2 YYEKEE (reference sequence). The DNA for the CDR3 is TGTGCCAGCAGCTTGGCCAGCGGGAGGGCCCGGGACATTCAGTACTTC. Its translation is CASSLASGRARDIQYF.

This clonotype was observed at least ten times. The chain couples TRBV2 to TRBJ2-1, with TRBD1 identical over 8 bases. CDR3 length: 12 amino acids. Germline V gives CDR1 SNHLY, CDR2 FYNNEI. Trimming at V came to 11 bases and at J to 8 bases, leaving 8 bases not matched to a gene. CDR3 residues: CAGRTGLDEQFF. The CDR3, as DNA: TGTGCCGGCCGGACAGGGCTCGATGAGCAGTTCTTC.

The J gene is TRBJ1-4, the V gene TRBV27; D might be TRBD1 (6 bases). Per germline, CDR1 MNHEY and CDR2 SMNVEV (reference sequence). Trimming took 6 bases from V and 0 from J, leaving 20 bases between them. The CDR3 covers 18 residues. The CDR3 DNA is TGTGCCAGCAGCCGCAAGTTACGGGGGCTTGCAACTAATGAAAAACTGTTTTTT. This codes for CASSRKLRGLATNEKLFF.

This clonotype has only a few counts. CDR3 nucleotides: TGCGCCAGCAGCCCGGGGAGGGAGACCCAGTACTTC. Protein product: CASSPGRETQYF. This sequence joins TRBV4-1 and TRBJ2-5; D may be TRBD2 (6 bases). Between the trimmed V and J ends, which lost 4 bases and 5 bases, there was a span of 8 bases. From germline, CDR1 is MGHRA and CDR2 YSYEKL. The CDR3 has 12 residues.

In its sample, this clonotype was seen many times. CDR3: CASSDSNTNSGEQFF. The CDR3 region has the DNA TGTGCCAGCAGTGACTCGAATACCAATTCGGGTGAGCAGTTCTTC. This chain uses TRBV6-4 with TRBJ2-1; D call uncertain. The CDR3 contains 15 residues. CDR1 is MRHNA and CDR2 is SNTAGT in the germline V gene. Trimming pared 0 bases from V and 9 bases from J, leaving 15 bases between.

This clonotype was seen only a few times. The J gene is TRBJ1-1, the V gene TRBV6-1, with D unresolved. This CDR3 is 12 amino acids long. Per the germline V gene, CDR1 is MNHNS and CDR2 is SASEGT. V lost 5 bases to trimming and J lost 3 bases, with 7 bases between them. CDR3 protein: CASSYPDTEAFF. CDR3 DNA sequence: TGTGCCAGCAGTTATCCGGACACTGAAGCTTTCTTT.

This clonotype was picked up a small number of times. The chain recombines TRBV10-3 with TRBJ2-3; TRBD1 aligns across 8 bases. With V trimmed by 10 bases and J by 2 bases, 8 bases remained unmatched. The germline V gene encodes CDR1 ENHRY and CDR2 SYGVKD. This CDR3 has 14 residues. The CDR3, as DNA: TGTGCCACCCGGGGACAGGCGGACACAGATACGCAGTATTTT. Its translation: CATRGQADTDTQYF.

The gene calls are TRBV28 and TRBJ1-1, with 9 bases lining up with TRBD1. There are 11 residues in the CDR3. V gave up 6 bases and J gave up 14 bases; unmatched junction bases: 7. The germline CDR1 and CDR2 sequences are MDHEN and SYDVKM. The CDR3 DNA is TGTGCCAGCAGCCCCGGACAGGGGATCTTCTTT. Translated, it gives CASSPGQGIFF. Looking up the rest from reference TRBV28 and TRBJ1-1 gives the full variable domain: DVKVTQSSRYLVKRTGEKVFLECVQDMDHENMFWYRQDPGLGLRLIYFSYDVKMKEKGDIPEGYSVSREKKERFSLILESASTNQTSMYLCASSPGQGIFFGQGTRLTVV.